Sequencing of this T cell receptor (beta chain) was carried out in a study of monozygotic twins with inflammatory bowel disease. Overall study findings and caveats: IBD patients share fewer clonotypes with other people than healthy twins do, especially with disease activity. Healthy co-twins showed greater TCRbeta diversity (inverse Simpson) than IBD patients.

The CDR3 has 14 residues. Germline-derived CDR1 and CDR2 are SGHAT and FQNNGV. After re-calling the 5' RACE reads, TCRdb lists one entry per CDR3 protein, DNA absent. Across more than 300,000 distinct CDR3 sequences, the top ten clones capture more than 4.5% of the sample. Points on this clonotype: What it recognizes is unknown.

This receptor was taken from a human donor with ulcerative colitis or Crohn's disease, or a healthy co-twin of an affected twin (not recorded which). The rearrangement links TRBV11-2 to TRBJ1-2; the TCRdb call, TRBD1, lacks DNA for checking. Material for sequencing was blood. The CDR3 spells CASSSRQLNYGYTF. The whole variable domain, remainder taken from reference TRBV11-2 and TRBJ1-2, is EAGVAQSPRYKIIEKRQSVAFWCNPISGHATLYWYQQILGQGPKLLIQFQNNGVVDDSQLPKDRFSAERLKGVDSTLKIQPAKLEDSAVYLCASSSRQLNYGYTFGSGTRLTVV.